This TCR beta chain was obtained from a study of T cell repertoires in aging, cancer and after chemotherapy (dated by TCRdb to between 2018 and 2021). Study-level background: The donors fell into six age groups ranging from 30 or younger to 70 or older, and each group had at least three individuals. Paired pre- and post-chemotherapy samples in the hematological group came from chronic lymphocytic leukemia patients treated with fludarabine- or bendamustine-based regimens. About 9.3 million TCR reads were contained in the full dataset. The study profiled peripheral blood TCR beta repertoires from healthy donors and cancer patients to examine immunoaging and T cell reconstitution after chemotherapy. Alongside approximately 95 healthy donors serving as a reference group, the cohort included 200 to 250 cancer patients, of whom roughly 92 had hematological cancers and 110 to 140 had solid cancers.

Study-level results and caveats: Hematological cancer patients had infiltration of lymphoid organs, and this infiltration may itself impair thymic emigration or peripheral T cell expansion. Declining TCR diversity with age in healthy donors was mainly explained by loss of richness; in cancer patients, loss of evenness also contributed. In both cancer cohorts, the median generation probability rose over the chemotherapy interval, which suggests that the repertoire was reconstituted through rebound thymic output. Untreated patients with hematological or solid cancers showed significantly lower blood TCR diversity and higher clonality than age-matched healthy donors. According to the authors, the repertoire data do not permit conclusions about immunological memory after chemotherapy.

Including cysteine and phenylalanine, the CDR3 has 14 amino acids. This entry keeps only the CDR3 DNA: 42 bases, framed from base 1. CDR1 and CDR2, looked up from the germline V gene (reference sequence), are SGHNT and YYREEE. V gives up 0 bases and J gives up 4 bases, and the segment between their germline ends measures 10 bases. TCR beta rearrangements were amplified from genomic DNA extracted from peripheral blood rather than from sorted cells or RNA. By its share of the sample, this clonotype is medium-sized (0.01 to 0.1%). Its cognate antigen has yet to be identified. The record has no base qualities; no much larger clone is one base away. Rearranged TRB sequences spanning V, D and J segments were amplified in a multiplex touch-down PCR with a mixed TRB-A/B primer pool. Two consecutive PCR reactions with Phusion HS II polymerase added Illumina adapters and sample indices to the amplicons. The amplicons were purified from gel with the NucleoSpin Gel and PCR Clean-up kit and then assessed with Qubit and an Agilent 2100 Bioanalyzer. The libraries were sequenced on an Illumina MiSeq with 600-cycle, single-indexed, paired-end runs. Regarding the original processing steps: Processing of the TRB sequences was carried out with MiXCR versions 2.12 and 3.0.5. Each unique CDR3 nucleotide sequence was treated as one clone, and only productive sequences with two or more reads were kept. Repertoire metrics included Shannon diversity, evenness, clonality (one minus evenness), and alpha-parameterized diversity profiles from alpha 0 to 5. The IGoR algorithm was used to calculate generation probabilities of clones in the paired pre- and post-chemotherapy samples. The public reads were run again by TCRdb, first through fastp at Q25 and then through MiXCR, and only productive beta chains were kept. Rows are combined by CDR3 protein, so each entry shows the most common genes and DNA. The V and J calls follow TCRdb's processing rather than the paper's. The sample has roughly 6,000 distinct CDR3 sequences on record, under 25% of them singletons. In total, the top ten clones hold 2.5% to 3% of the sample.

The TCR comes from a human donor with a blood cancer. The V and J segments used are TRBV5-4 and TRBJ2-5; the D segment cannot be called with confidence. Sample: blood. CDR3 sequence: CASSLGPGLETQYF. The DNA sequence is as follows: TGTGCCAGCAGCTTGGGGCCTGGGTTAGAGACCCAGTACTTC.